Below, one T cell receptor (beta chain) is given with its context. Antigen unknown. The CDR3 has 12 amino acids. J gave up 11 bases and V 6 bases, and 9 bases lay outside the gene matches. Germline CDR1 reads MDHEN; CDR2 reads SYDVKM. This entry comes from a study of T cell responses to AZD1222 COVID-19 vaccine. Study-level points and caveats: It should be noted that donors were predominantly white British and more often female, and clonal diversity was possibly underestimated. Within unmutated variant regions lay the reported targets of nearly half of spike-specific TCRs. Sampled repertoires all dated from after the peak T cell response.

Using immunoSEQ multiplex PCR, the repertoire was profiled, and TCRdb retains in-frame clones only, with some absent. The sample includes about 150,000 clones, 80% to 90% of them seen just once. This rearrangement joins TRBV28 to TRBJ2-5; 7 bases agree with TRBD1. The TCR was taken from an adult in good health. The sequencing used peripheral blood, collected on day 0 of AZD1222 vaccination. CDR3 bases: TGTGCCAGCAGGGACAGGCGGTACCGACAGTACTTC. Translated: CASRDRRYRQYF.